One sample yielded the 10 T cell receptor beta chains listed below, sequenced in a study of long-term antiretroviral therapy in people with HIV. Survey-level resolution applied to immunoSEQ assay v3.0. Using immunoSEQ multiplex PCR, the repertoire was profiled, and TCRdb retains in-frame clones only, with some absent. This table holds tens of thousands of clones, around nine tenths found once. The input for sequencing was unsorted PBMCs, taken 5.2 years after starting antiretroviral therapy. These receptors all come from a woman in her 40s with HIV.

The chain carries TRBV7-6 and TRBJ2-3, with 8 bases matching TRBD2. From germline, CDR1 is SGHVS and CDR2 FNYEAQ. V lost 4 bases, J lost 1 base, and 7 bases stayed unmatched. There are 16 residues in the CDR3. CDR3 region: CASSSSAGAGTDTQYF. For the CDR3, the DNA is TGTGCCAGCAGCTCCTCAGCGGGAGCGGGCACAGATACGCAGTATTTT.

The chain employs TRBV13 and TRBJ1-1; D remains unclear. CDR1 is PRHDT, CDR2 FYEKMQ, per germline (reference sequence). CDR3 length equals 12 residues. V gave up 5 bases and J gave up 3 bases, with 7 bases separating them. Here the CDR3 DNA reads TGTGCCAGCAGCCTCGAGTACACTGAAGCTTTCTTT. Its translation: CASSLEYTEAFF.

J is TRBJ2-7 and V is TRBV27; 10 nucleotides align to TRBD2. This CDR3 region has 15 residues. Germline V gene lookup returns CDR1 MNHEY and CDR2 SMNVEV (reference sequence). Germline trimming cut 3 bases from V and 5 bases from J; bases unmatched to any gene: 7. The CDR3 loop is CASSFATSGSHEQYF. Here the CDR3 DNA reads TGTGCCAGCAGTTTTGCGACTAGCGGGTCCCACGAGCAGTACTTC.

The chain recombines TRBV18 with TRBJ2-7; D is possibly TRBD1 or TRBD2 (5 bases each). CDR3 size: 13 residues. V lost 3 bases and J lost 4, with 10 bases in between. Germline lookup yields CDR1 KGHSH and CDR2 LQKENI. CDR3 region: CASSPGERYEQYF. In DNA form, the CDR3 reads TGTGCCAGCTCACCGGGGGAGAGGTACGAGCAGTACTTC. Variable domain in full (rest from reference TRBV18 and TRBJ2-7): NAGVMQNPRHLVRRRGQEARLRCSPMKGHSHVYWYRQLPEEGLKFMVYLQKENIIDESGMPKERFSAEFPKEGPSILRIQQVVRGDSAAYFCASSPGERYEQYFGPGTRLTVT.

This clone was counted a single time. J is TRBJ1-3 and V is TRBV9, with D unclear. This CDR3 is 13 amino acids long. Germline assignment: CDR1 SGDLS and CDR2 YYNGEE. V lost 3 bases to trimming and J lost 8 bases, with 12 bases between them. The CDR3 protein is CASSESYQDTIYF. The CDR3 region has the DNA TGTGCCAGCAGCGAATCCTACCAGGACACCATATATTTT.

The genes are TRBV27 and TRBJ2-7; 9 bases line up with TRBD1. V trimming: 4 bases; J trimming: 3 bases; junction bases outside the gene matches: 4. Looked up from germline, CDR1 is MNHEY and CDR2 is SMNVEV (reference sequence). The CDR3 totals 14 residues. The CDR3, as DNA: TGTGCCAGCAGTTCGTGGGACAGGGACTACGAGCAGTACTTC. Translation gives CASSSWDRDYEQYF.

V usage is TRBV6-6 and J usage is TRBJ1-1; the D gene is possibly TRBD1 (5 bases). V was clipped by 0 bases and J by 3 bases, with 11 bases between them. Germline V lookup: CDR1 MNHNY, CDR2 SVGAGI (reference sequence). This CDR3 is built from 15 residues. CDR3 coding DNA: TGTGCCAGCAGTTACTCGCGGGGGGGGGACACTGAAGCTTTCTTT. Translating gives CASSYSRGGDTEAFF.

This chain links TRBV5-4 with TRBJ1-1, with D hard to call. The germline V gene has CDR1 SGHNT and CDR2 YYREEE (reference sequence). The CDR3 runs to 13 residues. Trimming took off 3 bases at V and 1 base at J, with 7 bases between the two ends. The CDR3 region is CASSSYQNTEAFF. The CDR3 nucleotides read TGTGCCAGCAGCTCTTATCAGAACACTGAAGCTTTCTTT.

This chain links TRBV10-2 with TRBJ2-7; 9 bases line up with TRBD2. The CDR3 loop spans 14 amino acids. The V gene's germline CDR1 is WSHSY and CDR2 SAAADI. With 6 bases clipped from V and 6 bases from J, the junction kept 9 bases outside the gene matches. DNA for the CDR3: TGCGCCAGCAGCCCGGGACTAGCTAGTCGCGAGCAGTACTTC. It encodes CASSPGLASREQYF.

This chain connects TRBV5-5 to TRBJ1-5; possibly TRBD1 for D (5 bases). Germline CDR1 SGHKS, CDR2 YYEKEE (reference sequence). V lost 0 bases to trimming and J lost 1 base, with 11 bases between them. The CDR3 extends over 16 amino acids. Written as DNA, the CDR3 is TGTGCCAGCAGCTTGGCGATCGGGGGAAGCAATCAGCCCCAGCATTTT. Its translation: CASSLAIGGSNQPQHF.